This TCR beta chain was obtained from a study of Ad26.COV2.S vaccination and SARS-CoV-2 variants. The CDR3 length is 17 residues. The ends lost 4 bases at V and 5 bases at J; junction bases unmatched: 12. Germline-derived CDR1 and CDR2 are MNHNS and SASEGT. Documented treatment: roughly 20 received Ad26.COV2.S at low or high dose, single or two shots; roughly 5 received placebo; per-sample allocation not given. Samples came from day 63 after the first vaccine or placebo injection. Sequencing used immunoSEQ multiplex PCR; TCRdb keeps in-frame clones, though not all of them. Here the sample spans around 320,000 clones, about nine tenths being singletons.

The sequence derives from a person aged 18-60 years who received the Ad26.COV2.S COVID-19 vaccine or a placebo. This chain links TRBV6-1 with TRBJ1-1; TRBD1 matches at 11 bases. The source was peripheral blood, collected in a trial of Ad26.COV2.S vaccine versus placebo. This CDR3 reads CASSGGGTGGPSTEAFF. CDR3 in DNA: TGTGCCAGCAGTGGCGGGGGGACAGGGGGACCCTCGACTGAAGCTTTCTTT.